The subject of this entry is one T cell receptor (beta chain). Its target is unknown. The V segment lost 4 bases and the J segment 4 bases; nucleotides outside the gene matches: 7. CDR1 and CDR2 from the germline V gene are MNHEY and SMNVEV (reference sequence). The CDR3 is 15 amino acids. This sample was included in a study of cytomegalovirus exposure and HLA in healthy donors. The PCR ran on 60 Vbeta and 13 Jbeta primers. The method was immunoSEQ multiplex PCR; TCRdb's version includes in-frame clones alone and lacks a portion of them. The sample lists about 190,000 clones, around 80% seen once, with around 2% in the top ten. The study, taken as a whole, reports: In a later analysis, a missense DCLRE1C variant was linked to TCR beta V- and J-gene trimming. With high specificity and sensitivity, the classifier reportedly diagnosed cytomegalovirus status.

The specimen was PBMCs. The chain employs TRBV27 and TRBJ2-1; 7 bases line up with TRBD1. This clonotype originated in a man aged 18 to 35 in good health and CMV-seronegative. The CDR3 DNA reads TGTGCCAGCAGTTCCCGGGACAGCGGATACAATGAGCAGTTCTTC. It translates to CASSSRDSGYNEQFF.